This TCR beta chain was found in a study of blood T cell repertoires in COVID-19 (dated by TCRdb to the early 2020s). A note on the overall study: Collaborator samples came from the United States, Italy and Spain and covered acute and convalescent phases of COVID-19. The material from the prospective study consisted of cDNA or gDNA derived from T cells, B-cell-depleted T cells, or PBMCs. Deeply sampled blood TCRbeta repertoires from subjects exposed to, actively infected with, or recovered from COVID-19 were included in the dataset. The repertoires were released in a freely available public database meant as a resource for research on the immune response to SARS-CoV-2. The samples were drawn from two sources: the first 160 participants of the ongoing ImmuneRACE study, and 950 to 1,500 subjects contributed by 6 global collaborators. Nearly every sample came with metadata listing a de-identified subject ID, COVID-19 status, age in years and sex. Where available, HLA class I and class II types were obtained from metadata supplied by the sample provider rather than from assay-based typing. What the work shows at the level of the full study, not this receptor alone: How much clinical and demographic metadata was included differed by source and by participant, and the metadata was provided uncurated.

For this clone: The antigen this receptor binds is unknown. No base quality values were provided; no much bigger clone lies one nucleotide off. The sample has other DNA sequences that encode this CDR3 too.

TCRbeta CDR3 regions were amplified from genomic DNA by means of the immunoSEQ Assay, a bias-controlled multiplex PCR. The authors' analysis ran thus. The number of nucleated cells in each sample was estimated by amplification of reference gene primers within the assay. To quantify the absolute abundance of each unique TCRbeta CDR3 rearrangement, sequence reads were collapsed and filtered. Productive Simpson clonality was computed per sample as the square root of Simpson's diversity index over productive rearrangements. This immuneACCESS table, as held by TCRdb, lists in-frame sequences with V and J called but not all clones. Of the missing ones, under half trace to an unresolved V gene in checked studies; the others have no known cause. From that table come the V and J calls and clone size; the DNA was used to work out D and trimming. The sample table records 400,000 to 550,000 clones; about 89% of these occur just once. Around 4.4% of the sample goes to the ten largest clones.

CDR3 length: 13 amino acids, cysteine to phenylalanine. The read is trimmed to its CDR3 DNA, 39 bases read in frame from base 1. The germline V gene specifies KGHSH as CDR1 and LQKENI as CDR2. Deletion took 6 bases off V and 1 base off J, with a span of 10 bases between the germline ends. The collaborating institutions used their own protocols to collect whole blood in K2EDTA tubes. For TCRbeta analysis, collaborators shipped samples as frozen whole blood, isolated PBMCs, or DNA extracted from either of those sample types. The rearranged chain carries TRBV18 and TRBJ2-7, with TRBD1 perhaps the D gene, on 6 matching bases. This receptor was obtained from a woman aged 30 to 39 with acute or convalescent COVID-19. The material sequenced was peripheral blood. The nucleotides read TGTGCCAGCTCTTTAGGACAGTCCTACGAGCAGTACTTC. Its protein product is CASSLGQSYEQYF. Supplemented by the reference TRBV18 and TRBJ2-7 proteins around the CDR3, the complete variable domain is NAGVMQNPRHLVRRRGQEARLRCSPMKGHSHVYWYRQLPEEGLKFMVYLQKENIIDESGMPKERFSAEFPKEGPSILRIQQVVRGDSAAYFCASSLGQSYEQYFGPGTRLTVT.